Shown below are 17 T cell receptor beta chains from a single sample sequenced in a study of vaccination effects on CD4 cells after COVID-19 (dated 2022 in TCRdb). After approximately eleven days of culture, CD4+ T cells were isolated with the EasySep CD4+ T cell isolation kit. Libraries came from the immunoSEQ multiplex PCR assay. TCRdb holds this immuneACCESS table with in-frame rearrangements only. Some clones are missing; in checked studies, unresolved V genes explain under half, and the rest has no known cause. The sample data list 50,000 to 70,000 clones, and just over 70% of these were observed just once. The ten largest clones add up to less than 25% of the sample. For these TCRs, the target antigens are not known. Sequences were derived from CD4+ T cells from PBMCs cultured without peptide, sampled before COVID-19 vaccination. The receptor source for this set is a human donor who had a prior SARS-CoV-2 infection.

This clone was observed a handful of times. The chain carries TRBV6-1 and TRBJ2-7, with TRBD1 matching over 8 bases. CDR1 is MNHNS, CDR2 SASEGT, per germline. Trimming took 3 bases from V and 2 from J; bases not matched to a gene: 3. The CDR3 extends over 14 amino acids. DNA for the CDR3: TGTGCCAGCAGTGAGGGACAGGCCACCTACGAGCAGTACTTC. Protein product: CASSEGQATYEQYF.

This chain joins TRBV7-3 and TRBJ2-7, with 8 bases that match TRBD1. This CDR3 is built from 15 residues. Germline loops: CDR1 SGHTA, CDR2 FQGTGA. Losses at the gene ends were 5 bases for V and 4 bases for J; bases not matched to a gene: 10. CDR3 bases: TGTGCCAGCAGCCCCGACGGGACAGGACTTTACGAGCAGTACTTC. It specifies CASSPDGTGLYEQYF.

This clone appeared a single time. The chain combines TRBV5-5 with TRBJ2-7; D remains ambiguous. CDR1 is SGHKS and CDR2 is YYEKEE in the germline V gene (reference sequence). The CDR3 sequence is 14 residues long. V gave up 4 bases and J gave up 2 bases, with 13 bases separating them. DNA of the CDR3: TGTGCCAGCAGCCAGATGACTGAACCCTACGAGCAGTACTTC. Protein product: CASSQMTEPYEQYF. The variable domain in full, with the rest retrieved from reference TRBV5-5 and TRBJ2-7, is DAGVTQSPTHLIKTRGQQVTLRCSPISGHKSVSWYQQVLGQGPQFIFQYYEKEERGRGNFPDRFSARQFPNYSSELNVNALLLGDSALYLCASSQMTEPYEQYFGPGTRLTVT.

V usage is TRBV7-2 and J usage is TRBJ1-6; 9 bases agree with TRBD1. Germline V gene sequence: CDR1 SGHTA, CDR2 FQGNSA. The CDR3 runs to 14 residues. After removal of 6 bases from V and 10 bases from J, the junction contained 7 bases not matched to a gene. The CDR3 spells CASRGTGSMSPLHF. The CDR3 DNA follows: TGTGCCAGCAGGGGGACAGGGTCGATGTCACCCCTCCACTTT.

The V call is TRBV2, the J call TRBJ2-7, with TRBD2 identical over 13 bases. Germline CDR1 and CDR2: SNHLY and FYNNEI. The CDR3 runs 15 residues. Trimming at V came to 1 base and at J to 3 bases, leaving 0 bases not matched to a gene. The CDR3 coding sequence is TGTGCCAGCAGTGAAGGGACTAGCGGGAGCTACGAGCAGTACTTC. This encodes CASSEGTSGSYEQYF.

This clone was observed a few times. The chain recombines TRBV18 with TRBJ2-7; 7 bases map to TRBD1. V was clipped by 4 bases and J by 2 bases; unmatched bases: 5. This CDR3 spans 14 amino acids. In germline, CDR1 is KGHSH, CDR2 LQKENI. This CDR3 is CASSQGAQTYEQYF. Here the CDR3 DNA reads TGTGCCAGCTCACAGGGGGCGCAGACCTACGAGCAGTACTTC.

The chain uses TRBV15 and TRBJ1-3, with D possibly TRBD1 on 5 matching bases. The CDR3 is made up of 13 amino acids. V lost 7 bases, J lost 8 bases, and 15 bases lay in between. CDR1 is LNHNV, CDR2 YYDKDF, per germline (reference sequence). CDR3 sequence: CATNTYLGDTIYF. CDR3 sequence (DNA): TGTGCCACCAATACCTACCTGGGGGACACCATATATTTT.

The chain links TRBV30 to TRBJ2-5; D not certain. This CDR3 is built from 14 residues. V gave up 4 bases and J gave up 5 bases, with 17 bases separating them. Germline assignment: CDR1 GTSNPN and CDR2 SVGIG (reference sequence). The CDR3 sequence: CAWIADPSRETQYF. The CDR3 coding sequence is TGTGCCTGGATTGCGGACCCCTCGAGGGAGACCCAGTACTTC.

The CDR3 region is CATSDPTAGNTIYF. DNA for the CDR3: TGTGCCACCAGCGACCCGACAGCAGGAAACACCATATATTTT. The chain couples TRBV15 to TRBJ1-3; D is perhaps TRBD1 (5 bases). The CDR3 is made up of 14 amino acids. V was pared by 5 bases and J by 4 bases, with 12 bases between. CDR1 and CDR2 from the germline V gene are LNHNV and YYDKDF (reference sequence). The full variable domain, with the rest looked up from reference TRBV15 and TRBJ1-3, is DAMVIQNPRYQVTQFGKPVTLSCSQTLNHNVMYWYQQKSSQAPKLLFHYYDKDFNNEADTPDNFQSRRPNTSFCFLDIRSPGLGDTAMYLCATSDPTAGNTIYFGEGSWLTVV.

The V gene is TRBV2, the J gene TRBJ1-1; 7 bases are a match to TRBD1. The CDR3 has 15 residues. Germline V gives CDR1 SNHLY, CDR2 FYNNEI. V was clipped by 6 bases and J by 2 bases; unmatched bases: 9. This CDR3 is CASRRGQSSNTEAFF. CDR3 DNA sequence: TGTGCCAGCAGAAGGGGACAGTCTTCCAACACTGAAGCTTTCTTT.

The CDR3 sequence is CASSNGMSTEAFF. CDR3 sequence (DNA): TGTGCCAGCAGTAACGGGATGTCAACTGAAGCTTTCTTT. The V gene is TRBV6-6, the J gene TRBJ1-1, with D hard to call. The CDR3 sequence is 13 residues long. V gave up 5 bases and J gave up 5 bases, with 12 bases separating them. Germline V lookup: CDR1 MNHNY, CDR2 SVGAGI (reference sequence).

The chain combines TRBV7-2 with TRBJ2-6; D not certain. This CDR3 spans 16 amino acids. Germline lookup yields CDR1 SGHTA and CDR2 FQGNSA. Trimming took off 3 bases at V and 0 bases at J, with 9 bases between the two ends. CDR3 bases: TGTGCCAGCAGCTTCTACGTGAGCTCTGGGGCCAACGTCCTGACTTTC. The encoded protein is CASSFYVSSGANVLTF. The full variable domain, completed using reference TRBV7-2 and TRBJ2-6, is GAGVSQSPSNKVTEKGKDVELRCDPISGHTALYWYRQSLGQGLEFLIYFQGNSAPDKSGLPSDRFSAERTGGSVSTLTIQRTQQEDSAVYLCASSFYVSSGANVLTFGAGSRLTVL.

This chain links TRBV7-3 with TRBJ1-5; 9 nucleotides match TRBD1. The trim removed 6 bases at V and 7 bases at J, leaving 7 bases unmatched. This CDR3 region has 14 residues. From germline, CDR1 is SGHTA and CDR2 FQGTGA. CDR3 amino acids: CASSMDRGGQPQHF. In nucleotides, the CDR3 is TGTGCCAGCAGTATGGACAGGGGAGGACAGCCCCAGCATTTT.

This clone was recorded a few times. The chain recombines TRBV3-1 (or the pseudogene TRBV3-2) with TRBJ2-7; 13 positions agree with TRBD2. CDR1 is LGHDT, CDR2 YNNKEL, per germline (reference sequence). There are 16 residues in the CDR3. V shed 2 bases, J shed 0 bases, and the junction held 1 base outside the gene matches. The CDR3 nucleotides read TGTGCCAGCAGCCAATGGACTAGCGGGAGCTCCTACGAGCAGTACTTC. This gives the protein CASSQWTSGSSYEQYF.

Written as DNA, the CDR3 is TGTGCCTGGAGTGTAGGGCGGGTGCAGGCCGGGGAGCTGTTTTTT. Protein product: CAWSVGRVQAGELFF. This chain connects TRBV30 to TRBJ2-2, with D possibly TRBD2 on 5 matching bases. Looked up from germline, CDR1 is GTSNPN and CDR2 is SVGIG (reference sequence). CDR3 length equals 15 residues. The V and J ends lost 0 bases and 6 bases respectively, with 14 bases between them.

The genes are TRBV5-1 and TRBJ2-7; the D gene could be TRBD1 or TRBD2 (5 bases each). This CDR3 is built from 12 residues. The V end was cut by 8 bases, the J end by 2 bases, with 11 bases between. Germline V gives CDR1 SGHRS, CDR2 YFSETQ. This CDR3 is CASCEGPYEQYF. The CDR3 DNA follows: TGCGCCAGTTGCGAGGGGCCCTACGAGCAGTACTTC.

This chain links TRBV24-1 with TRBJ2-1; 9 bases are a match to TRBD2. The CDR3 sequence is 16 residues long. CDR1 and CDR2 from the germline V gene are KGHDR and SFDVKD. V shed 3 bases, J shed 5 bases, and the junction held 7 bases outside the gene matches. This CDR3 reads CATSDPGTSRNNEQFF. The CDR3 nucleotides are TGTGCCACCAGTGATCCCGGGACTAGCAGAAACAATGAGCAGTTCTTC.